These 8 T cell receptor beta chains came from one sample sequenced in a study of cytomegalovirus exposure and HLA in healthy donors. The PCR made use of 60 Vbeta and 13 Jbeta primers. The protocol was immunoSEQ multiplex PCR, while the TCRdb copy is restricted to in-frame clones and leaves out a portion. The sample consists of approximately 190,000 clones, less than 90% of them appearing once. Material: PBMCs. The source of these receptors is a boy younger than 18 in good health and CMV-seronegative.

The chain is built from TRBV2 and TRBJ2-7; the match to TRBD1 covers 7 bases. CDR3 length: 12 amino acids. The germline CDR1 and CDR2 sequences are SNHLY and FYNNEI. J lost 4 bases, V lost 7 bases, and 4 bases had no gene match. CDR3 bases: TGTGCCAGCACGAACAGGGGTTACGAGCAGTACTTC. This translates into CASTNRGYEQYF.

The chain carries TRBV5-5 and TRBJ2-7; 7 bases fit TRBD1. This CDR3 is 13 amino acids long. Germline CDR1 reads SGHKS; CDR2 reads YYEKEE (reference sequence). V lost 6 bases to trimming and J lost 2 bases; unmatched junction nucleotides: 5. Written as DNA, the CDR3 is TGTGCCAGCACTGAGGGGGCAACCTACGAGCAGTACTTC. Translation gives CASTEGATYEQYF.

This chain links TRBV7-2 with TRBJ2-3; TRBD2 is a possible D gene (5 bases). V lost 8 bases and J lost 0, with 12 bases in between. CDR1 is SGHTA, CDR2 FQGNSA, per germline. The length of the CDR3 is 14 residues. The chain's CDR3 is CASVPGLSTDTQYF. CDR3 DNA: TGTGCCAGCGTCCCCGGACTTAGCACAGATACGCAGTATTTT.

This sequence joins TRBV2 and TRBJ2-7; D is unclear. CDR1 is SNHLY, CDR2 FYNNEI, per germline. Trimming took off 1 base at V and 7 bases at J, with 5 bases between the two ends. The CDR3 extends over 11 amino acids. The CDR3 nucleotides read TGTGCCAGCAGTGAAGGGCCGGAGCAGTACTTC. It yields the protein CASSEGPEQYF.

The chain links TRBV19 to TRBJ1-5, with D possibly matching TRBD1 (5 bases). This CDR3 contains 15 residues. The germline CDR1 and CDR2 sequences are LNHDA and SQIVND (reference sequence). The ends were cut back, 3 bases at V and 1 base at J, with 10 bases in the middle. The CDR3: CASSIQGKSNQPQHF. The DNA of the CDR3 is TGTGCCAGTAGTATTCAGGGTAAGAGCAATCAGCCCCAGCATTTT.

The V call is TRBV30, the J call TRBJ1-2; TRBD1 might be the D (6 bases). Per the germline V gene, CDR1 is GTSNPN and CDR2 is SVGIG (reference sequence). CDR3 length: 16 residues. Deletions cut 3 bases from V and 5 bases from J, with 22 bases between. CDR3: CAWRRPGGLSSYGYTF. The CDR3 bases are TGTGCCTGGAGACGGCCCGGGGGGCTTTCGTCATATGGCTACACCTTC.

V usage is TRBV9 and J usage is TRBJ2-5, with TRBD1 matching 8 bases. The length of the CDR3 is 18 residues. With V trimmed by 1 base and J by 1 base, 12 bases remained unmatched. Per germline, CDR1 SGDLS and CDR2 YYNGEE. The chain's CDR3 is CASSVFADSGTGQETQYF. CDR3 bases: TGTGCCAGCAGCGTATTTGCCGACTCCGGGACAGGCCAAGAGACCCAGTACTTC.

The chain links TRBV19 to TRBJ2-7, with a possible D match to TRBD1 (7 bases). The CDR3 extends over 13 amino acids. Germline V gives CDR1 LNHDA, CDR2 SQIVND (reference sequence). Trimming took off 5 bases at V and 4 bases at J, with 12 bases between the two ends. CDR3 sequence reads: CASSSAGGYEQYF. In nucleotides, the CDR3 is TGTGCCAGTAGTTCCGCAGGGGGGTACGAGCAGTACTTC.